This TCR beta chain was identified during a study of blood T cell repertoires in COVID-19. Study information: Some COVID-19 samples were acute and others convalescent; all came from the United States, Italy and Spain. The cDNA or gDNA used as material had been derived from T cells, B-cell-depleted T cells, or PBMCs.

Trimming cost V 6 bases and J 0 bases, with 9 bases left between them. The CDR3 has 14 residues. In germline, CDR1 is LNHDA, CDR2 SQIVND (reference sequence). Libraries were prepared by immunoSEQ multiplex PCR; TCRdb keeps only in-frame clonotypes and omits some of them. The repertoire holds about 380,000 clones, roughly 80% seen once, with 1.1% in the top ten. Sequencing used peripheral blood. This sequence was found in a human donor with acute or convalescent COVID-19. The donor label of this sample is uncertain. The chain recombines TRBV19 with TRBJ1-5, with D maybe TRBD1 (6 bases). The DNA of the CDR3 is TGTGCCAGTAGGGGGGGGGCTAGCAATCAGCCCCAGCATTTT. As protein: CASRGGASNQPQHF.